The rows below give T cell receptor beta chains drawn from one sample of a study of shared clonotypes between healthy human individuals. Using immunoSEQ multiplex PCR, the repertoire was profiled, and TCRdb retains in-frame clones only, with some absent. The sample contains roughly 2.5 million clones, 85% to 95% of which appear only once. What was sequenced was naive CD4+ T cells sorted from blood. These receptors were obtained from a man between 18 and 29 years old in good health. CDR3s include the opening cysteine and the closing phenylalanine or tryptophan. D genes are given only for firm matches. Clone size is shown for a subset of rows, as once, few, many or a class of expanded clone.

v_gene: TRBV4-3
j_gene: TRBJ2-7
abundance: -
d_gene: -
CDR3nt: TGCGCCAGCAGCCAAGGCGAAGGGGCTACCTACGAGCAGTACTTC
CDR3aa: CASSQGEGATYEQYF

v_gene: TRBV9
j_gene: TRBJ1-5
abundance: -
d_gene: TRBD1
CDR3nt: TGTGCCAGCAGCGTCGGACAGGATTCACGGGATCAGCCCCAGCATTTT
CDR3aa: CASSVGQDSRDQPQHF

v_gene: TRBV5-1
j_gene: TRBJ2-1
abundance: -
d_gene: TRBD2
CDR3nt: TGCGCCAGCAGCTTGGATAGCGGGGGGGATTACAATGAGCAGTTCTTC
CDR3aa: CASSLDSGGDYNEQFF

v_gene: TRBV28
j_gene: TRBJ2-3
abundance: -
d_gene: TRBD1
CDR3nt: TGTGCCAGCAGTGAACAGGGGGATACGCAGTATTTT
CDR3aa: CASSEQGDTQYF

v_gene: TRBV6-5
j_gene: TRBJ1-1
abundance: -
d_gene: -
CDR3nt: TGTGCCAGCAGGAAGGGACAGAACACTGAAGCTTTCTTT
CDR3aa: CASRKGQNTEAFF

v_gene: TRBV28
j_gene: TRBJ2-7
abundance: -
d_gene: -
CDR3nt: TGTGCCAGCAGTCCTCCTGACCTAAGCTCCTACGAGCAGTACTTC
CDR3aa: CASSPPDLSSYEQYF

v_gene: TRBV6-6
j_gene: TRBJ2-7
abundance: -
d_gene: -
CDR3nt: TGTGCCAGCAGTCGAATGAGGGGAAGCTCCTACGAGCAGTACTTC
CDR3aa: CASSRMRGSSYEQYF

v_gene: TRBV5-1
j_gene: TRBJ2-3
abundance: -
d_gene: -
CDR3nt: TGCGCCACCTCCCCCGGAAACACAGATACGCAGTATTTT
CDR3aa: CATSPGNTDTQYF

v_gene: TRBV10-1
j_gene: TRBJ1-1
abundance: -
d_gene: -
CDR3nt: TGCGCCAGCAGTGAAAATCCTTCACTGAACACTGAAGCTTTCTTT
CDR3aa: CASSENPSLNTEAFF

v_gene: TRBV4-3
j_gene: TRBJ2-7
abundance: -
d_gene: TRBD2
CDR3nt: TGCGCCGGGAGTGGAGGGACTAGCGGGAGGGCCTACGAGCAGTACTTC
CDR3aa: CAGSGGTSGRAYEQYF

v_gene: TRBV6-1
j_gene: TRBJ1-3
abundance: -
d_gene: -
CDR3nt: TGTGCCAGCTACAGCTCTGGAAACACCATATATTTT
CDR3aa: CASYSSGNTIYF

v_gene: TRBV7-2
j_gene: TRBJ2-2
abundance: -
d_gene: -
CDR3nt: TGTGCCAGCAGCTTATCCCGGACTGTCGGGGAGCTGTTTTTT
CDR3aa: CASSLSRTVGELFF

v_gene: TRBV14
j_gene: TRBJ2-2
abundance: -
d_gene: -
CDR3nt: TGTGCCAGCAGCCAATGGCTTAGCACCGGGGAGCTGTTTTTT
CDR3aa: CASSQWLSTGELFF

v_gene: TRBV14
j_gene: TRBJ2-1
abundance: few
d_gene: -
CDR3nt: TGTGCCAGCAGCCAAGATCTTCGGGGGACCGCGTTCTTC
CDR3aa: CASSQDLRGTAFF

v_gene: TRBV5-4
j_gene: TRBJ1-2
abundance: -
d_gene: TRBD1
CDR3nt: TGTGCCAGCAGCCTGGGACCTCTGACAGGGGGCTATGGCTACACCTTC
CDR3aa: CASSLGPLTGGYGYTF

v_gene: TRBV27
j_gene: TRBJ2-3
abundance: -
d_gene: -
CDR3nt: TGTGCCAGCAGTGCCCTCGGCGATACGCAGTATTTT
CDR3aa: CASSALGDTQYF

v_gene: TRBV7-9
j_gene: TRBJ2-7
abundance: -
d_gene: -
CDR3nt: TGTGCCAGCAGCTTAAGGCCGGGATTTTACGAGCAGTACTTC
CDR3aa: CASSLRPGFYEQYF

v_gene: TRBV10-3
j_gene: TRBJ1-6
abundance: -
d_gene: TRBD1
CDR3nt: TGTGCCATCAGAGGACAGGGGGACGGGGATTCACCCCTCCACTTT
CDR3aa: CAIRGQGDGDSPLHF

v_gene: TRBV7-9
j_gene: TRBJ2-3
abundance: -
d_gene: -
CDR3nt: TGTGCCAGCACCTCTCGAGTGAAGGGTAGCACAGATACGCAGTATTTT
CDR3aa: CASTSRVKGSTDTQYF

v_gene: TRBV7-2
j_gene: TRBJ1-2
abundance: -
d_gene: TRBD1
CDR3nt: TGTGCCAGCAGCCAGGGGGGGCTAGAGGGCTACACCTTC
CDR3aa: CASSQGGLEGYTF

v_gene: TRBV7-2
j_gene: TRBJ2-1
abundance: -
d_gene: -
CDR3nt: TGTGCCAGCAGCTTATCCGAACGGATTGAGCAGTTCTTC
CDR3aa: CASSLSERIEQFF

v_gene: TRBV7-2
j_gene: TRBJ1-5
abundance: -
d_gene: -
CDR3nt: TGTGCCAGCAGCTTAGTAGCCCACAATCAGCCCCAGCATTTT
CDR3aa: CASSLVAHNQPQHF

v_gene: TRBV28
j_gene: TRBJ2-3
abundance: -
d_gene: TRBD2
CDR3nt: TGTGCCAGCAGTTTATTAGACGGGGGGGCCGGGGATACGCAGTATTTT
CDR3aa: CASSLLDGGAGDTQYF

v_gene: TRBV5-1
j_gene: TRBJ2-5
abundance: once
d_gene: TRBD1
CDR3nt: TGCGCCAGCAGCTTCGGGACCGGGACAGAAGAGACCCAGTACTTC
CDR3aa: CASSFGTGTEETQYF

v_gene: TRBV27
j_gene: TRBJ1-2
abundance: -
d_gene: TRBD1
CDR3nt: TGTGCCAGCAGCTTAGGACAGGGGGCCTATGGCTACACCTTC
CDR3aa: CASSLGQGAYGYTF

v_gene: TRBV7-9
j_gene: TRBJ1-1
abundance: few
d_gene: -
CDR3nt: TGTGCCAGCAGCCCGGGTCTCAACACTGAAGCTTTCTTT
CDR3aa: CASSPGLNTEAFF

v_gene: TRBV5-6
j_gene: TRBJ2-7
abundance: -
d_gene: TRBD2
CDR3nt: TGTGCCAGCAGCTTGGGGCTAGCGGGCCCGTCCTACGAGCAGTACTTC
CDR3aa: CASSLGLAGPSYEQYF

v_gene: TRBV21-1
j_gene: TRBJ2-3
abundance: -
d_gene: -
CDR3nt: TGTGCCAGCAGCCCCTGGGAAGGGGACTTCACAGATACGCAGTATTTT
CDR3aa: CASSPWEGDFTDTQYF

v_gene: TRBV6-5
j_gene: TRBJ2-3
abundance: -
d_gene: -
CDR3nt: TGTGCCAGCAGCTTCCGAGATTATACAGATACGCAGTATTTT
CDR3aa: CASSFRDYTDTQYF

v_gene: TRBV12-5
j_gene: TRBJ2-3
abundance: -
d_gene: -
CDR3nt: TGTGCTAGTGGTTTGGGCCACAGGGAAGATACGCAGTATTTT
CDR3aa: CASGLGHREDTQYF

v_gene: TRBV5-1
j_gene: TRBJ2-5
abundance: once
d_gene: -
CDR3nt: TGCGCCAGCAGAGGTGGGGGAGAGACCCAGTACTTC
CDR3aa: CASRGGGETQYF

v_gene: TRBV4-1
j_gene: TRBJ2-3
abundance: -
d_gene: TRBD2
CDR3nt: TGCGCCAGCAGCCACGGGAGCGGGAGATTCACAGATACGCAGTATTTT
CDR3aa: CASSHGSGRFTDTQYF

v_gene: TRBV6-5
j_gene: TRBJ2-1
abundance: -
d_gene: -
CDR3nt: TGTGCCAGCAGTTACATGATGGATGAGCAGTTCTTC
CDR3aa: CASSYMMDEQFF

v_gene: TRBV7-2
j_gene: TRBJ2-7
abundance: -
d_gene: TRBD2
CDR3nt: TGTGCCAGCAGCAGGACTAGCGGCAAAACCTACGAGCAGTACTTC
CDR3aa: CASSRTSGKTYEQYF

v_gene: TRBV30
j_gene: TRBJ2-3
abundance: once
d_gene: -
CDR3nt: TGTGCCTGTTCAGTCCCTCCTAGGATGACGCAGTATTTT
CDR3aa: CACSVPPRMTQYF

v_gene: TRBV29-1
j_gene: TRBJ2-3
abundance: -
d_gene: -
CDR3nt: TGCAGCGTTGAGCCTAAACCCACAGATACGCAGTATTTT
CDR3aa: CSVEPKPTDTQYF

v_gene: TRBV7-8
j_gene: TRBJ2-3
abundance: -
d_gene: TRBD2
CDR3nt: TGTGCCAGCAGCTTAGCTAATAGCGGGAGGGTGACAGATACGCAGTATTTT
CDR3aa: CASSLANSGRVTDTQYF

v_gene: TRBV27
j_gene: TRBJ2-5
abundance: -
d_gene: -
CDR3nt: TGTGCCAGCAGTTATGGCGTGAGGGAGACCCAGTACTTC
CDR3aa: CASSYGVRETQYF

v_gene: TRBV15
j_gene: TRBJ1-2
abundance: -
d_gene: -
CDR3nt: TGTGCCACCAGCAGAGATTCTCGGTACATAGAGGATGGCTACACCTTC
CDR3aa: CATSRDSRYIEDGYTF

v_gene: TRBV27
j_gene: TRBJ2-1
abundance: once
d_gene: TRBD2
CDR3nt: TGTGCCAGCACGGAAAAACTAGCGGGAGTGTACAATGAGCAGTTCTTC
CDR3aa: CASTEKLAGVYNEQFF

v_gene: TRBV18
j_gene: TRBJ2-1
abundance: -
d_gene: TRBD2
CDR3nt: TGTGCCAGCTCACAAAGGACTAGCGGGAGCTCCTACAATGAGCAGTTCTTC
CDR3aa: CASSQRTSGSSYNEQFF

v_gene: TRBV7-8
j_gene: TRBJ2-2
abundance: -
d_gene: TRBD2
CDR3nt: TGTGCCAGCAGCGGAAGGACTAGCGGGAACACCGGGGAGCTGTTTTTT
CDR3aa: CASSGRTSGNTGELFF

v_gene: TRBV6-5
j_gene: TRBJ1-4
abundance: once
d_gene: TRBD1
CDR3nt: TGTGCCAGCAGTTCTACCGGGACAGGGAATGAAAAACTGTTTTTT
CDR3aa: CASSSTGTGNEKLFF

v_gene: TRBV11-2
j_gene: TRBJ2-5
abundance: once
d_gene: TRBD2
CDR3nt: TGTGCCAGCAGCTTAGGCCCGGTAGTAGCGGGACAAGAGACCCAGTACTTC
CDR3aa: CASSLGPVVAGQETQYF

v_gene: TRBV5-4
j_gene: TRBJ2-3
abundance: -
d_gene: -
CDR3nt: TGTGCCAGCAGCAGGATAACAGATACGCAGTATTTT
CDR3aa: CASSRITDTQYF